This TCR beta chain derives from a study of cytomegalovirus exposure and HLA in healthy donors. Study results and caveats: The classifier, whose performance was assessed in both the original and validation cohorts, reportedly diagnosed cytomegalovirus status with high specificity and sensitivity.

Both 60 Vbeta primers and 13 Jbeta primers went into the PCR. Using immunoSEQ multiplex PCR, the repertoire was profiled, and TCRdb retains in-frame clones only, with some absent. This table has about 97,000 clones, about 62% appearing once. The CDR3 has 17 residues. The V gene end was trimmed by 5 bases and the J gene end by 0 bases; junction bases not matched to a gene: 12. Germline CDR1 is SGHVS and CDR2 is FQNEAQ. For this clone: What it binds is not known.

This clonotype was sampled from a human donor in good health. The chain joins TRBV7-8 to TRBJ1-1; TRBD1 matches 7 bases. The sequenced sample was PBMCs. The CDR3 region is CASSPTGTVKMNTEAFF. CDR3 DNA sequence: TGTGCCAGCAGCCCCACCGGGACAGTAAAAATGAACACTGAAGCTTTCTTT.